There are a few counts of the clone carrying this T cell receptor beta chain. Antigen specificity is unknown. As every portion of the isolated RNA was reverse transcribed, the sequencing read expressed TCRB transcripts. Produced via immunoSEQ multiplex PCR; TCRdb's table is partial and in-frame only. The sample records nearly 350,000 clones, approximately 10% being singletons. These data come from a study of beta chain features in type 1 diabetes. On the study more broadly: In all, approximately 100,000,000 sorted cells from all samples were analyzed. Study-level points and caveats: Compared to healthy donors, patients appeared to have naive, central memory and Treg TCRB repertoires that were more alike. Among patients with Type 1 diabetes, TCRB CDR3s were moderately but significantly shorter in every one of the four CD4+ subsets. Highly expressing activated T cells could be over-counted with a cDNA template.

Germline V lookup: CDR1 SEHNR, CDR2 FQNEAQ (reference sequence). CDR3 size: 15 residues. V dropped 5 bases and J dropped 6; count of bases not matched to a gene: 13. The J gene is TRBJ2-7, the V gene TRBV7-9; 7 bases match TRBD1. Sequenced: central memory CD4+ T cells from blood. This receptor was identified in a man aged 30 to 39 with type 1 diabetes. This CDR3 reads CASSVKQGTRSEQYF. CDR3 DNA: TGTGCCAGCAGCGTAAAACAGGGGACGCGGAGCGAGCAGTACTTC.